The present T cell receptor beta chain was sequenced within a study of shared clonotypes between healthy human individuals (dated by TCRdb to 2019 to 2021). With regard to the full study: Three men and two women, aged 18 to 49 years, made up the cohort. To estimate repertoire size and how much clonotype sharing occurs between individuals, the study deeply sequenced the blood TCR repertoires of about 5 healthy adults. To increase sequencing depth and limit assay-specific biases, different laboratories used diverse techniques to prepare libraries and sequence TCR repertoires. Per donor, leukapheresis produced somewhere between about 0.94 and 9 billion PBMCs.

This clone has only a few counts. There is no known antigen for this receptor. No much larger clonotype is one base removed from it; base qualities were not supplied. What the authors observed across the whole study: Sampling was limited to blood, and TCR repertoires in tissue likely differ from TCR repertoires in blood. The small number of donors limited the genetic and exposure-history diversity represented. Pairwise subsampling led to the expectation that sequencing depth would affect the degree of clonotype sharing among donors.

From cysteine to phenylalanine, the CDR3 is 13 amino acids long. Only CDR3 DNA remains: 39 bases, in frame from the first base. CDR1 and CDR2 were assigned from the germline V gene (reference sequence) as GTSNPN and SVGIG. Trimming at the junction amounts to 4 bases on V and 8 bases on J, and the germline ends lie 12 bases apart. Healthy HIV-negative adults with no recently reported acute infections or vaccinations were included as donors. Every donor was a Caucasian adult residing in Nashville, Tennessee, USA. In the unsorted samples, 70 million to 90 million PBMCs were counted, and genomic DNA was extracted using the QIAamp DNA Blood Mini kit. Blood was obtained by leukapheresis, after which PBMCs were separated by Ficoll-Histopaque density gradient centrifugation and cryopreserved in liquid nitrogen vapor phase. Using the deep immunoSEQ assay, multiplex PCR amplified TCR CDR3 regions from genomic DNA. Extracted genomic DNA from each cell subset was distributed evenly across all wells of several immunoSEQ 96-well plates, and each plate was treated as a replicate. For unsorted PBMC, each replicate PCR was loaded with approximately 300 ng genomic DNA, equivalent to tens of thousands of T cell genomes. Ten immunoSEQ deep assay plates were used to sequence unsorted PBMC genomic DNA. The purified libraries were quantified using a Qubit 3.0 fluorometer, sized with a Bioanalyzer 2100, and then quantified again using the KAPA Library Quantification kit. Every immunoSEQ 96-well plate was sequenced on a dedicated single-read 150-cycle Illumina NextSeq 550 flow cell. On the authors' methods: Because only junctional sequences without quality scores were contained in the immunoSEQ output, filtering matching that applied to full-length reads could not be performed. To assign V/J genes and CDR3, sequences were annotated against IMGT germline references using PyIR, a Python wrapper for IgBLAST v1.9. Reads with weak V/J assignments (E-value above 1e-6), missing CDR3, stop codons, out-of-frame junctions, or ambiguous translated residues were removed. A V3J clonotype was defined by an identical inferred V gene, J gene, and CDR3 amino acid sequence. The percentage overlap between two repertoires was calculated by dividing the number of shared unique clonotypes by the size of the smaller repertoire. Repertoire richness was assessed with RTK rarefaction, the Chao1 estimator, and Recon v2.1 estimates of unobserved clonotypes. TCRdb carries this immuneACCESS record with in-frame sequences only. Its versions omit some clonotypes, under half of them owing to an unresolved V gene in the studies checked, with the rest unexplained. D and trimming come from the DNA, and the V and J calls and clone size come from that table. Here the sample has some 92,000 clones; approximately 51% occur a single time. The ten largest clones capture about 15% of the sample.

The sequence came from a middle-aged woman in good health. Some clones in this sample may be carry-over from other donors' samples. The sequence joins TRBV30 to TRBJ1-6, with no reliable assignment of the D segment. Sequencing was done on a sample of PBMCs. The nucleotide sequence is TGTGCCTGGAATTTGGCAGTACATTCACCCCTCCACTTT. Its protein is CAWNLAVHSPLHF.